This TCR beta chain emerged from a study of blood T cell repertoires in COVID-19. Study-wide context: Sample material is recorded as cDNA or gDNA derived from T cells, B-cell-depleted T cells, or PBMCs.

With 0 bases clipped from V and 5 bases from J, the junction kept 2 bases outside the gene matches. Germline CDR1 MNHEY, CDR2 SVGAGI. The CDR3 runs 16 residues. Original processing notes: Reference gene primer amplification gave estimated nucleated cell counts. The data were produced by immunoSEQ multiplex PCR, yet TCRdb's version contains in-frame clones alone and is incomplete. V, J and clone size derive from that table, while D and trimming were established from the DNA sequence. Among under 200,000 clones listed, approximately 91% were seen once. The TCR was taken from a man aged 18 to 30 with active or convalescent COVID-19. The sample taken for sequencing was peripheral blood. The V and J genes are TRBV6-5 and TRBJ2-2, with 11 bases that match TRBD1. The DNA for the CDR3 is TGTGCCAGCAGTTACTCCGGGACAGGGGGAACCGGGGAGCTGTTTTTT. Protein product: CASSYSGTGGTGELFF.